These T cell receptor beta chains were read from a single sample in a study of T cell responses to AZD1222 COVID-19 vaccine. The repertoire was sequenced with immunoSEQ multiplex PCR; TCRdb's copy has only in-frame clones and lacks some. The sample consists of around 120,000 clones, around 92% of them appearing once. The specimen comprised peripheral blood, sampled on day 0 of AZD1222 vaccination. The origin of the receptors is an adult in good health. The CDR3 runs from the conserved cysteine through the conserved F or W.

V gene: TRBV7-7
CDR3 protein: CASSPIAGASTGELFF

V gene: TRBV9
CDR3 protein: CASSVGGTEAFF

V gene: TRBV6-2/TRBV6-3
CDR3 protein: CASSSFNYRYQGGDQPQHF

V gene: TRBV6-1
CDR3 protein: CASSEVTVGSAGNTIYF

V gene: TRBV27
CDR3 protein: CASSLTGNTGELFF

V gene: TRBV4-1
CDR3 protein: CASSQGSSREEQFF

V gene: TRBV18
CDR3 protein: CASSPTTNTGELFF

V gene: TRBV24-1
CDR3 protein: CATSAGVNYGYTF

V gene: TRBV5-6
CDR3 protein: CASSDQWPGELFF

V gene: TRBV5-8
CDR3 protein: CASSPFVFRATEAFF

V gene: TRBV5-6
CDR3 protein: CASSSPGQGFQTQYF

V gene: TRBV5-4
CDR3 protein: CASSPLGLTTDTQYF

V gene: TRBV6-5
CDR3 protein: CASSDPGLINQFF

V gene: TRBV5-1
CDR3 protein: CASSLDPSGIIQETQYF

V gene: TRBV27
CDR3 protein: CASRGQGRDSIRYEQYF

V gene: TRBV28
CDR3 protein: CASAGTDERYTF

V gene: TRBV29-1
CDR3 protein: CSAAWGPGGDTQYF

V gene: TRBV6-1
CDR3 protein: CASSEGGAHQPQHF

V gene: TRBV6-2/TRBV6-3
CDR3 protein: CASSYWTSGSYEQYF

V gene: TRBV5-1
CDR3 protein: CASSFGQSGGIQYF

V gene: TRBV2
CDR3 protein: CASSFTDRADTQYF

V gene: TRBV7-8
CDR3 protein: CASSPPSGRVYNEQFF

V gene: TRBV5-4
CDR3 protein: CASSQAVSSYNEQFF

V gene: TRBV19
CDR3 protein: CASSPGTGKYNEQFF

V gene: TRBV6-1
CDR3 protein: CASSEALSGSRKTQYF

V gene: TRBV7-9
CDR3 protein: CASSPDRGTQYF

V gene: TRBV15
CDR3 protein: CATSNRDALNGYTF

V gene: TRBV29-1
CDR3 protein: CSGVGDLTFYNEQFF

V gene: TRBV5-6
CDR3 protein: CASSLVQSNEQFF

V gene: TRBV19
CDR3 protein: CASNSWGVSQPQHF

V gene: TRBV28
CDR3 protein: CASSYGVSFNQPQHF

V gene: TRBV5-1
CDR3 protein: CASRPGSDTQYF

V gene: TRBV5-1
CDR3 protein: CASSLEGYSSQPQHF

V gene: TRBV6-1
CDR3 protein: CASSETGNQPQHF

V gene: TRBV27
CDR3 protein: CASSLNRGPLHF

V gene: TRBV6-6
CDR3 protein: CASSYGTGQPQHF

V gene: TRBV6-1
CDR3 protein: CASSEVGGIGTDTQYF